This T cell receptor beta chain was obtained from a study of blood T cell repertoires in COVID-19. On the study more broadly: Acute and convalescent COVID-19 samples came from the United States, Italy and Spain.

The data were produced by immunoSEQ multiplex PCR, yet TCRdb's version contains in-frame clones alone and is incomplete. In the table there are approximately 200,000 clones, roughly nine tenths of which are singletons. This CDR3 region has 15 residues. Trimming took 0 bases from V and 5 from J, leaving 13 bases between them. From germline, CDR1 is LGHDT and CDR2 YNNKEL (reference sequence). Sequences were obtained from peripheral blood. This sequence was found in a woman aged 25 to 39 with active or convalescent COVID-19. The chain uses TRBV3-1 (or the pseudogene TRBV3-2) and TRBJ1-1, with a possible D match to TRBD1 (6 bases). The CDR3 DNA follows: TGTGCCAGCAGCCAAGATCGCGGGGGCTGGACTGAAGCTTTCTTT. Its translation: CASSQDRGGWTEAFF.